Following are 2 T cell receptor beta chains from one sample sequenced in a study of T cells in Graves' hyperthyroidism and ophthalmopathy. Amplified TCR beta CDR3 regions derived from RNA transcripts. In the first-round RT-PCR of the TCR CDR3, the HTBI primer set was used. TCRdb reanalysed the multiplex PCR reads using MiXCR and keeps one entry per CDR3 protein. This sample has some 270,000 distinct CDR3 sequences, with roughly 14% found just once. The specimen sequenced was blood. The receptors originated from a woman aged 25 to 39 with Graves' hyperthyroidism that later progressed to Graves' ophthalmopathy.

The gene calls are TRBV6-4 and TRBJ2-2, with a tentative D call TRBD2 (6 bases). Between the trimmed V and J ends, which lost 5 bases and 5 bases, there was a span of 12 bases. The CDR3 is 14 amino acids. Looked up from germline, CDR1 is MRHNA and CDR2 is SNTAGT. The CDR3 DNA is TGTGCCAGCAGTAGCGGGCCTGGGACCGGGGAGCTGTTTTTT. As protein: CASSSGPGTGELFF.

This clonotype came up many times. This chain uses TRBV20-1 with TRBJ2-7; D may be TRBD1 (6 bases). The CDR3 has 13 amino acids. Germline assignment: CDR1 DFQATT and CDR2 SNEGSKA (reference sequence). The V and J ends lost 8 bases and 1 base respectively, with 15 bases between them. CDR3 in DNA: TGCAGTCCCCGACAGGAGTGGTCCTACGAGCAGTACTTC. Translation gives CSPRQEWSYEQYF.